This T cell receptor beta chain stems from a study of T-cell reconstitution after alpha-beta-depleted transplantation in children. Study-wide results and caveats: T-cell numbers and diversity, one year after transplant, stemmed largely from T cells that were newly produced. Alpha-beta T cells about two months after transplant reportedly derived from several hundred expanded graft clones. Some patients showed high day-60 TCRbeta diversity, which derived from surviving recipient T cells and thymic progenitors.

Unique molecular identifiers were used to barcode this TCRbeta library. One entry per CDR3 protein, called by TCRdb with MiXCR from the PCR reads. This sample carries some 15,000 distinct CDR3 sequences, about 4.7% of them seen once, and the ten largest clones take approximately 7%. This clonotype was picked up a small number of times. Its antigen is currently unknown. With 6 bases clipped from V and 4 bases from J, the junction kept 9 bases outside the gene matches. This CDR3 is built from 15 residues. Germline V CDR1 and CDR2: MNHNS, SASEGT. This chain connects TRBV6-1 to TRBJ1-1; 9 bases are shared with TRBD1. The sequenced sample was PBMCs, obtained before TCRalphabeta/CD19-depleted stem cell transplant. The clonotype originates from a boy between 10 and 17 years old with acute lymphoblastic leukemia, due to receive a stem cell transplant. The CDR3 bases are TGTGCCAGCAGCCCAGGACAGGGGAGGGGCACTGAAGCTTTCTTT. Protein product: CASSPGQGRGTEAFF.